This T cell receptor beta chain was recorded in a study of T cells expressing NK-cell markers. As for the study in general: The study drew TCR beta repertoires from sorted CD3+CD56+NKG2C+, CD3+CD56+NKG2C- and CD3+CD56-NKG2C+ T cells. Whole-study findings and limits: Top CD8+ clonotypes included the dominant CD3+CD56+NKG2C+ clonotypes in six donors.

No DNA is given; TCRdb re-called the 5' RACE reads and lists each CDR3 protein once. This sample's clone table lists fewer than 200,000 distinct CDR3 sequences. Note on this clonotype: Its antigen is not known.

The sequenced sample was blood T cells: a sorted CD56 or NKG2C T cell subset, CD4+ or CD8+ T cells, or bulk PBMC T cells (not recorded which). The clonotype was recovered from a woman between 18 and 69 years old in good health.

CDR3 amino acids: CASSHPLSIAGELFF. The chain is built from TRBV3-1 and TRBJ2-2. The CDR3 is made up of 15 amino acids. Germline lookup yields CDR1 LGHDT and CDR2 YNNKEL (reference sequence).